Below are 19 T cell receptor beta chains sequenced from a single sample in a study of shared clonotypes between healthy human individuals. TCRdb keeps only in-frame clones here, not all; method: immunoSEQ multiplex PCR. The repertoire holds approximately 980,000 clones, with 76% as singletons. Sample: memory CD4+ T cells sorted from blood. Sample subset: CD45RA-negative fraction. Receptor source: a man between 18 and 29 years old in good health.

This chain connects TRBV5-1 to TRBJ2-1; tentatively, D is TRBD1 (5 bases). From germline, CDR1 is SGHRS and CDR2 YFSETQ. The CDR3 covers 15 residues. The V and J ends lost 0 bases and 6 bases respectively, with 13 bases between them. The DNA for the CDR3 is TGCGCCAGCAGCTTGGCGGCAGGGTTTGGCAATGAGCAGTTCTTC. Translated: CASSLAAGFGNEQFF.

About this clone: Other DNA sequences in the sample encode the same CDR3. The chain uses TRBV5-1 and TRBJ1-6, with a possible D match to TRBD1 (5 bases). The ends were cut back, 4 bases at V and 7 bases at J, with 12 bases in the middle. Germline V gene sequence: CDR1 SGHRS, CDR2 YFSETQ. This CDR3 comprises 14 residues. CDR3 region: CASSPGGRNSPLHF. The CDR3 DNA is TGCGCCAGCAGCCCGGGGGGGAGGAATTCACCCCTCCACTTT.

This chain connects TRBV27 to TRBJ2-3; TRBD2 is a possible D gene (5 bases). V lost 8 bases, J lost 10 bases, and 16 bases lay in between. Germline loops: CDR1 MNHEY, CDR2 SMNVEV (reference sequence). This CDR3 has 12 residues. CDR3 in DNA: TGTGCCAGCTCAGATCCCGGGAAGTCGCAGTATTTT. This encodes CASSDPGKSQYF.

This chain joins TRBV5-1 and TRBJ1-1; weak D call: TRBD1 (6 bases). Trimming took 0 bases from V and 1 from J, leaving 10 bases between them. The germline CDR1 and CDR2 sequences are SGHRS and YFSETQ. The CDR3 is 15 amino acids. DNA of the CDR3: TGCGCCAGCAGCTTGGATGGACAGACGAACACTGAAGCTTTCTTT. Translating gives CASSLDGQTNTEAFF.

A few counts support this clone. This rearrangement joins TRBV5-4 to TRBJ2-3; D gene uncertain. The CDR3 runs to 13 residues. With 4 bases removed from V and 2 bases from J, the gap between germline ends came to 8 bases. Germline lookup yields CDR1 SGHNT and CDR2 YYREEE (reference sequence). CDR3 residues: CASSIEPTDTQYF. In nucleotides, the CDR3 is TGTGCCAGCAGCATAGAGCCCACAGATACGCAGTATTTT.

The chain combines TRBV30 with TRBJ1-4; the D gene is possibly TRBD1 (6 bases). The germline V gene encodes CDR1 GTSNPN and CDR2 SVGIG (reference sequence). V was clipped by 1 base and J by 5 bases, with 8 bases between them. This CDR3 is built from 13 residues. CDR3 in DNA: TGTGCCTGGAGTGGCAGGGGAAATGAAAAACTGTTTTTT. Amino acid sequence: CAWSGRGNEKLFF.

V and J are TRBV5-1 and TRBJ2-2; D is perhaps TRBD1 (7 bases). Between the trimmed V and J ends, which lost 4 bases and 2 bases, there was a span of 12 bases. CDR1 SGHRS and CDR2 YFSETQ come from the germline V gene. This CDR3 contains 15 residues. CDR3 nucleotides: TGCGCCAGCAGCCGACAGGGAGGAAACACCGGGGAGCTGTTTTTT. Encoded protein: CASSRQGGNTGELFF. Full variable domain (remainder filled in from reference TRBV5-1 and TRBJ2-2): KAGVTQTPRYLIKTRGQQVTLSCSPISGHRSVSWYQQTPGQGLQFLFEYFSETQRNKGNFPGRFSGRQFSNSRSEMNVSTLELGDSALYLCASSRQGGNTGELFFGEGSRLTVL.

The gene calls are TRBV5-1 and TRBJ1-2; D ambiguous. Germline V CDR1 and CDR2: SGHRS, YFSETQ. V lost 4 bases, J lost 3 bases, and 13 bases lay in between. This CDR3 is built from 14 residues. The CDR3 region is CASSSSLRDYGYTF. The CDR3 DNA reads as TGCGCCAGCAGCAGTTCGCTGCGGGACTATGGCTACACCTTC. The variable domain in full, completed from reference TRBV5-1 and TRBJ1-2, reads KAGVTQTPRYLIKTRGQQVTLSCSPISGHRSVSWYQQTPGQGLQFLFEYFSETQRNKGNFPGRFSGRQFSNSRSEMNVSTLELGDSALYLCASSSSLRDYGYTFGSGTRLTVV.

The CDR3 sequence is CASSLDPRAADTQYF. The DNA for the CDR3 is TGTGCCAGCAGCCTGGACCCACGGGCAGCAGATACGCAGTATTTT. The rearrangement joins TRBV5-4 to TRBJ2-3; D not resolved. The germline CDR1 and CDR2 sequences are SGHNT and YYREEE (reference sequence). The V and J ends lost 4 bases and 4 bases respectively, with 16 bases between them. The CDR3 has 15 amino acids.

The chain combines TRBV2 with TRBJ2-3; 8 bases line up with TRBD1. Losses at the gene ends were 7 bases for V and 4 bases for J; bases not matched to a gene: 7. There are 14 residues in the CDR3. The germline V gene encodes CDR1 SNHLY and CDR2 FYNNEI. DNA for the CDR3: TGTGCCAGCACAAATTCGGACAGGGCAGATACGCAGTATTTT. It yields the protein CASTNSDRADTQYF.

V usage is TRBV6-6 and J usage is TRBJ2-2, with D possibly TRBD1 on 5 matching bases. The V end lost 8 bases, the J end lost 0 bases, and 16 bases lay between the germline ends. The CDR3 totals 16 residues. Germline loops: CDR1 MNHNY, CDR2 SVGAGI (reference sequence). CDR3 bases: TGTGCCAGCGGGCAGGGCCGGAAAGCGAACACCGGGGAGCTGTTTTTT. Amino acids: CASGQGRKANTGELFF.

This clone was seen only once. V is TRBV30 and J is TRBJ1-3, with D unresolved. The V gene lost 5 bases and the J gene lost 0 bases, with 8 bases spanning the gap. Germline CDR1 GTSNPN, CDR2 SVGIG (reference sequence). The CDR3 is 13 residues long. CDR3 nucleotide sequence: TGTGCCTGGTCCCGGTACTCTGGAAACACCATATATTTT. It codes for CAWSRYSGNTIYF.

V is TRBV5-1 and J is TRBJ1-5; TRBD1 aligns across 7 bases. CDR1 is SGHRS and CDR2 is YFSETQ in the germline V gene. With 0 bases clipped from V and 3 bases from J, the junction kept 3 bases outside the gene matches. CDR3 length: 15 residues. The chain's CDR3 is CASSLEGQYNQPQHF. The CDR3 nucleotides read TGCGCCAGCAGCTTGGAGGGACAGTACAATCAGCCCCAGCATTTT.

This clone appeared a few times. This sequence joins TRBV9 and TRBJ2-7; no clear D gene. The CDR3 extends over 12 amino acids. V was cut by 3 bases and J by 6 bases, with 10 bases left in between. CDR1 is SGDLS and CDR2 is YYNGEE in the germline V gene. Here the CDR3 DNA reads TGTGCCAGCAGCGGCGACACGGGCGAGCAGTACTTC. This codes for CASSGDTGEQYF. The variable domain in full, completed from reference TRBV9 and TRBJ2-7, reads DSGVTQTPKHLITATGQRVTLRCSPRSGDLSVYWYQQSLDQGLQFLIQYYNGEERAKGNILERFSAQQFPDLHSELNLSSLELGDSALYFCASSGDTGEQYFGPGTRLTVT.

The chain joins TRBV5-1 to TRBJ1-6; 7 nucleotides line up with TRBD1. J gave up 0 bases and V 3 bases, and 9 bases lay outside the gene matches. CDR3 length equals 18 residues. CDR1 is SGHRS and CDR2 is YFSETQ in the germline V gene. The CDR3 coding sequence is TGCGCCAGCAGCTCTTCACCGGGACAGAGCTCCTATAATTCACCCCTCCACTTT. Its translation is CASSSSPGQSSYNSPLHF.

V usage is TRBV7-2 and J usage is TRBJ2-7; TRBD1 might be the D (6 bases). V gave up 4 bases and J gave up 7 bases, with 20 bases separating them. Germline V gene data show CDR1 as SGHTA and CDR2 as FQGNSA. The CDR3 totals 15 residues. For the CDR3, the DNA is TGTGCCAGCAGCTACCGGGACACCCTCGAGCGGGAGCAGTACTTC. Its protein product is CASSYRDTLEREQYF.

This chain connects TRBV7-2 to TRBJ2-7, with a weak D call TRBD1 (5 bases). The CDR3 totals 14 residues. Germline V gene data show CDR1 as SGHTA and CDR2 as FQGNSA. Trimming took off 6 bases at V and 0 bases at J, with 12 bases between the two ends. CDR3 nucleotides: TGTGCCAGCAGACGCCAGGGTGTCTCCTACGAGCAGTACTTC. Residues: CASRRQGVSYEQYF.

V and J are TRBV7-6 and TRBJ2-1; unclear D gene. V gave up 5 bases and J gave up 4 bases, with 18 bases separating them. Germline CDR1 is SGHVS and CDR2 is FNYEAQ. CDR3 length: 16 residues. The CDR3 loop is CASSPTYRNNYNEQFF. CDR3 coding DNA: TGTGCCAGCAGCCCGACCTACCGGAACAATTACAATGAGCAGTTCTTC.

This clone was seen a handful of times. The CDR3 reads CAAGLAANEQFF. Here the CDR3 DNA reads TGTGCCGCCGGTCTAGCGGCTAATGAGCAGTTCTTC. V is TRBV30 and J is TRBJ2-1; 7 bases fit TRBD2. The CDR3 totals 12 residues. The ends lost 8 bases at V and 7 bases at J; junction bases unmatched: 8. Per the germline V gene, CDR1 is GTSNPN and CDR2 is SVGIG (reference sequence). Combining the CDR3 with reference TRBV30 and TRBJ2-1 gives the whole variable domain SQTIHQWPATLVQPVGSPLSLECTVEGTSNPNLYWYRQAAGRGLQLLFYSVGIGQISSEVPQNLSASRPQDRQFILSSKKLLLSDSGFYLCAAGLAANEQFFGPGTRLTVL.